This TCR beta chain stems from a study of blood T cell repertoires in COVID-19. Clones were sequenced by immunoSEQ multiplex PCR, and TCRdb holds only the in-frame ones, with some missing. The data hold 150,000 or so clones, with around 83% observed a single time. The CDR3 totals 13 residues. Germline V lookup: CDR1 MNHEY, CDR2 SMNVEV (reference sequence). V shed 4 bases and J shed 1 base, with 6 bases lying between them. The rearrangement links TRBV27 to TRBJ2-3; no clear D. This sequence originates from a man between 50 and 59 years old who had recovered from COVID-19. The sequenced sample was PBMCs or T cells enriched from blood (not recorded which). The CDR3 region has the DNA TGTGCCAGCAGTTCACAGCGCACAGATACGCAGTATTTT. As protein: CASSSQRTDTQYF.